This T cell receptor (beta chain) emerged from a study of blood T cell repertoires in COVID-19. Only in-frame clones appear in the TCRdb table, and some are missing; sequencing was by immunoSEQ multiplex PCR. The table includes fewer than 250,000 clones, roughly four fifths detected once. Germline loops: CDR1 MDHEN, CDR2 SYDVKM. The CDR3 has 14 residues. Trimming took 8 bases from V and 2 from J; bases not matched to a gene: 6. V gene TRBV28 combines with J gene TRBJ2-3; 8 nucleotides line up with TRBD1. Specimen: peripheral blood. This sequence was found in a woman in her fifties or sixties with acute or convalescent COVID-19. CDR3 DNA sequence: TGTGCCAGCGACAGGGGAACTTTCACAGATACGCAGTATTTT. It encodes CASDRGTFTDTQYF.